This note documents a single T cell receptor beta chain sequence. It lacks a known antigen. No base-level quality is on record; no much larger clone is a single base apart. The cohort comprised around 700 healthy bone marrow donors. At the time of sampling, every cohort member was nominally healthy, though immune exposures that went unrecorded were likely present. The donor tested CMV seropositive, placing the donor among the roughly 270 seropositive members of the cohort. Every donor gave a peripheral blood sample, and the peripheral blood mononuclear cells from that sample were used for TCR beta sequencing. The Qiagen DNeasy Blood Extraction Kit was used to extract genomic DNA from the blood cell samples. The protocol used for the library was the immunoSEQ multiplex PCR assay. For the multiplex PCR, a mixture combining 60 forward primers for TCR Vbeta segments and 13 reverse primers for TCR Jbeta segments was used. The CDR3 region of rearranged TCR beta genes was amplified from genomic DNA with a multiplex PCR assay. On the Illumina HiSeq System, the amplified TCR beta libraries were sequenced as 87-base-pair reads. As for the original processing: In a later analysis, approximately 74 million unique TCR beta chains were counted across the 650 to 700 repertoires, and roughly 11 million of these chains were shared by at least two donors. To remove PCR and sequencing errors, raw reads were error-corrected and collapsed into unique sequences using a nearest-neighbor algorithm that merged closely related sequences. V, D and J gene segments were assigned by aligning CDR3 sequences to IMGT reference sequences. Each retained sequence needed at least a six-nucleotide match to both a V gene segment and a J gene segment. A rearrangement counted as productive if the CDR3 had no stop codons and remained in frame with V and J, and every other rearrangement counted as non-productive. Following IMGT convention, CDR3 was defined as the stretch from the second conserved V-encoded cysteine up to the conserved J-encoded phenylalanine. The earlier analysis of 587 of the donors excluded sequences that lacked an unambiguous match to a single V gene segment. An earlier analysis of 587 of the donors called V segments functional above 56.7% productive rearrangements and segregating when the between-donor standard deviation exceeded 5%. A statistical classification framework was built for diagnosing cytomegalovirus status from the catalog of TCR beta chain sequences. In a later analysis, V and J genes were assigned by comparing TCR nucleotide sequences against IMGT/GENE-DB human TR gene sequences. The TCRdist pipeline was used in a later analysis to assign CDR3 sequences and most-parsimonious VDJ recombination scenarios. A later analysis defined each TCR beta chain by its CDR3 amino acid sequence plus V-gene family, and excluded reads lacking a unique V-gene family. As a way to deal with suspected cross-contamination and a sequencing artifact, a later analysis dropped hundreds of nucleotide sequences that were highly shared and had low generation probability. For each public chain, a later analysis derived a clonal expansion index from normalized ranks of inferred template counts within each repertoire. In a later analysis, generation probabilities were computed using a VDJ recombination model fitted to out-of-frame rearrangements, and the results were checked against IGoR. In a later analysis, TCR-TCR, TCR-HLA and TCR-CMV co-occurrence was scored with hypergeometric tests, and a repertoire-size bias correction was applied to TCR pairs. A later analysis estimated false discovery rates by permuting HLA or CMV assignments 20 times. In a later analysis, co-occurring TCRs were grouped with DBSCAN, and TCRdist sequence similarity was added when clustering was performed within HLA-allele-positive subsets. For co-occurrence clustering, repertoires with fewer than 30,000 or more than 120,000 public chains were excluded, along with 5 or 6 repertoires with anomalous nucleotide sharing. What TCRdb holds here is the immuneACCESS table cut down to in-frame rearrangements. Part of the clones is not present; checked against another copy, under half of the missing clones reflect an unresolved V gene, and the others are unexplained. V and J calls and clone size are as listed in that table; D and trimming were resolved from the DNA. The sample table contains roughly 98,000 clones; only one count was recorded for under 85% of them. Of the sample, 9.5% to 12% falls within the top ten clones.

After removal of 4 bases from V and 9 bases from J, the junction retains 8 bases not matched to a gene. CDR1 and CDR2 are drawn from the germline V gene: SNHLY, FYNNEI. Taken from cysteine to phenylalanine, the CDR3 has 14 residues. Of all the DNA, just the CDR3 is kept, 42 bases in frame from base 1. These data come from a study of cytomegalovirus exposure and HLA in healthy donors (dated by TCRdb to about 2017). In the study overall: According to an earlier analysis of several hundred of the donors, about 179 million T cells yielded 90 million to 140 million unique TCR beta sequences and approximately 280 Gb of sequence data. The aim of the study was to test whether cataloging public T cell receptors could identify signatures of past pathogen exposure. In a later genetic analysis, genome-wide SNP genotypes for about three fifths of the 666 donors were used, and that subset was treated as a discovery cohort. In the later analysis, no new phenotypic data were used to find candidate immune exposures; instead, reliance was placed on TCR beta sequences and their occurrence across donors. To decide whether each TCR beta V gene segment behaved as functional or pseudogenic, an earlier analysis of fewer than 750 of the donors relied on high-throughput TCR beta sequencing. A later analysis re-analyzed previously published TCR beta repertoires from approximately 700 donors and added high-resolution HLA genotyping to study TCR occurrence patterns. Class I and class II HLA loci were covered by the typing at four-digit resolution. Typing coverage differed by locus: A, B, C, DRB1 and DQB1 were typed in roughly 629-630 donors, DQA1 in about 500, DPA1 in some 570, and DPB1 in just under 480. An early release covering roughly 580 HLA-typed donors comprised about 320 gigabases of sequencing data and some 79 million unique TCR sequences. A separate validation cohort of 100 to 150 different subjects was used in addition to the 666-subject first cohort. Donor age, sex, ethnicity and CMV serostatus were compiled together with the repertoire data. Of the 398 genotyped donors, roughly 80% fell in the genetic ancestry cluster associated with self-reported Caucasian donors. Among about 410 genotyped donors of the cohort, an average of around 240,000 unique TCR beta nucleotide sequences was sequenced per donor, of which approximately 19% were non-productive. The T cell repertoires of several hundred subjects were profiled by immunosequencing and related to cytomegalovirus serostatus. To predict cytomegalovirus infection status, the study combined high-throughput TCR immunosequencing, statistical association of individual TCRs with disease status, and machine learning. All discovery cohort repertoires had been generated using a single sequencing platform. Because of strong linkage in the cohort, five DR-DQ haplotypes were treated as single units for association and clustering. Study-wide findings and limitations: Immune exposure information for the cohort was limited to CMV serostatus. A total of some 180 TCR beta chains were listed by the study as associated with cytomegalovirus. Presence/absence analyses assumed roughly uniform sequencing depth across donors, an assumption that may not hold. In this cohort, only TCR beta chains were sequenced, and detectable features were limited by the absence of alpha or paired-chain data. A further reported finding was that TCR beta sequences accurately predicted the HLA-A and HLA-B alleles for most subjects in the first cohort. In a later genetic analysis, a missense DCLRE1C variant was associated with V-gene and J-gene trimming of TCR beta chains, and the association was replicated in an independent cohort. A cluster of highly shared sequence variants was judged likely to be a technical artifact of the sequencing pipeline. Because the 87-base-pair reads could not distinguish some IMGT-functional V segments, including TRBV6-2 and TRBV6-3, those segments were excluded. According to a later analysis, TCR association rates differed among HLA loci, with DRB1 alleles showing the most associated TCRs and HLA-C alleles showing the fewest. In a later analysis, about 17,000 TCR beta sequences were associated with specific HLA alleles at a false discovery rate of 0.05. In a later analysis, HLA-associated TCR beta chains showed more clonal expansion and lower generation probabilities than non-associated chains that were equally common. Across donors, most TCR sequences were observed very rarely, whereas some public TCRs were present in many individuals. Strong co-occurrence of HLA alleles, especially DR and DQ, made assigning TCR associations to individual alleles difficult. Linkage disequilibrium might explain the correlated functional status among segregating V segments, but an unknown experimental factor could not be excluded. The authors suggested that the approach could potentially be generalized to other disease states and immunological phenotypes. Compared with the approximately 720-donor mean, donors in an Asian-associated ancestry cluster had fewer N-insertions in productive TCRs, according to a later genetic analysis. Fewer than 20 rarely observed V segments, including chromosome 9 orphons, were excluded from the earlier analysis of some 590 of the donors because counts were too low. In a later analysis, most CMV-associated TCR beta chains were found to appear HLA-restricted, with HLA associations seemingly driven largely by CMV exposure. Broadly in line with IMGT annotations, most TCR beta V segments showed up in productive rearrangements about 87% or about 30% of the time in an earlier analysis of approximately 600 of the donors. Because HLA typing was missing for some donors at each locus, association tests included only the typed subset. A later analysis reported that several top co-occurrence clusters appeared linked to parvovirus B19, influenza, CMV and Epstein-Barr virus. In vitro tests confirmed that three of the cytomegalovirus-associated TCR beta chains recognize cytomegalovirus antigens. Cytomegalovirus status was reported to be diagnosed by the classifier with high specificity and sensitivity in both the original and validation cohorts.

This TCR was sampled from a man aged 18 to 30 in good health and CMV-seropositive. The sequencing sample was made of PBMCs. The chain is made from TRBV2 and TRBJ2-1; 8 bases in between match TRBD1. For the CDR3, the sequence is CASSGGRGRGEQFF. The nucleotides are TGTGCCAGCAGTGGGGGCAGGGGGCGTGGTGAGCAGTTCTTC.